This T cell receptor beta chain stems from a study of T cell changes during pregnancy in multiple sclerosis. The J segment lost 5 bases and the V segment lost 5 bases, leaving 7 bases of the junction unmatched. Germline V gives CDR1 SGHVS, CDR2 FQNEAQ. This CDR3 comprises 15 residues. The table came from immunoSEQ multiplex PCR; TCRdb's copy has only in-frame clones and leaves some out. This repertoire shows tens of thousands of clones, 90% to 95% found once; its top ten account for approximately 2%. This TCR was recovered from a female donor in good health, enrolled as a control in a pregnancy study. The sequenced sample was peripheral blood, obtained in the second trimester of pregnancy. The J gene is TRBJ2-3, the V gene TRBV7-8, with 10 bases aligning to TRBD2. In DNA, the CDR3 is TGTGCCAGCAGCCGCGGGACTAGCGCTGGAGATACGCAGTATTTT. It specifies CASSRGTSAGDTQYF.